This T cell receptor beta chain emerged from a study of post-analysis software for immune sequencing data. Study conclusions and caveats: TRBV segments more frequent in patients than in controls numbered five and included TRBV5-6, TRBV5-1 and TRBV20-1.

Per germline, CDR1 KGHDR and CDR2 SFDVKD. V gave up 5 bases and J gave up 6 bases, with 16 bases separating them. The CDR3 has 15 residues. Unique molecular identifiers had been added to the TCR beta cDNA libraries. TCRdb fed the PCR reads into MiXCR, producing one record per CDR3 protein. The data show about 500,000 distinct CDR3 sequences, around 40% seen once. In regard to this clonotype: Antigen unknown.

The receptor's source is a girl between 10 and 17 years old with multiple sclerosis. The gene calls are TRBV24-1 and TRBJ2-1; D is perhaps TRBD2 (7 bases). What was sequenced was blood. This CDR3 is CATSAPGGGSNEQFF. The DNA of the CDR3 is TGTGCCACCAGTGCCCCCGGGGGCGGGAGCAATGAGCAGTTCTTC.